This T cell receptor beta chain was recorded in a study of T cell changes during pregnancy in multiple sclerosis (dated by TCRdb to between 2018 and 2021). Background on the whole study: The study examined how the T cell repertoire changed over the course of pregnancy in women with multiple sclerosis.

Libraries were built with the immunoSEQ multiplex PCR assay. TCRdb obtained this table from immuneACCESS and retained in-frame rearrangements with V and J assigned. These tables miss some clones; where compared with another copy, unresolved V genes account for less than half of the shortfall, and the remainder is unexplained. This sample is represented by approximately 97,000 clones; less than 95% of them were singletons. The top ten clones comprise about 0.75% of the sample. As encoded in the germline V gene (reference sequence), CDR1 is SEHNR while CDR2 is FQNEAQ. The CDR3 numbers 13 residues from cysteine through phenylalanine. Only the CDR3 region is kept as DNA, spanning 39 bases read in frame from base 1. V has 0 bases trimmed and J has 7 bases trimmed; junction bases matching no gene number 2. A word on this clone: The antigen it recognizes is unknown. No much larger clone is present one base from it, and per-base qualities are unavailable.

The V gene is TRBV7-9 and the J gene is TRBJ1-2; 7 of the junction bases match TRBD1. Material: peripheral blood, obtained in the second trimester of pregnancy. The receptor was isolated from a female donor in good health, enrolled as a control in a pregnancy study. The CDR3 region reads CASSLAQGFGYTF. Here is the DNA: TGTGCCAGCAGCTTAGCACAGGGGTTTGGCTACACCTTC. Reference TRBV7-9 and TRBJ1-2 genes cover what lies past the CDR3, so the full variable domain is DTGVSQNPRHKITKRGQNVTFRCDPISEHNRLYWYRQTLGQGPEFLTYFQNEAQLEKSRLLSDRFSAERPKGSFSTLEIQRTEQGDSAMYLCASSLAQGFGYTFGSGTRLTVV.